The 23 T cell receptor beta chains in this list originate from one sample, sequenced in a study of graft-versus-host responses after intestinal transplantation. The method was immunoSEQ multiplex PCR; TCRdb's version includes in-frame clones alone and lacks a portion of them. The sample comprises roughly 60,000 clones, around 91% of which are singletons, and roughly 2.8% rests with the top ten. The sample was PBMCs, taken roughly 120 days after intestinal transplantation. The receptors were sampled from a human patient who received an intestinal transplant, so some T cells may come from the graft donor.

CDR3 amino acids: CATSTHPGTSLAKNIQYF. Here the CDR3 DNA reads TGTGCCACCAGCACACACCCCGGGACTTCTCTAGCCAAAAACATTCAGTACTTC. V gene TRBV15 combines with J gene TRBJ2-4; D possibly corresponds to TRBD2 (6 bases). Trimming cost V 4 bases and J 0 bases, with 19 bases left between them. Germline values: CDR1 LNHNV, CDR2 YYDKDF (reference sequence). The CDR3 is 18 residues long. Supplemented by reference TRBV15 and TRBJ2-4, the full variable domain reads DAMVIQNPRYQVTQFGKPVTLSCSQTLNHNVMYWYQQKSSQAPKLLFHYYDKDFNNEADTPDNFQSRRPNTSFCFLDIRSPGLGDTAMYLCATSTHPGTSLAKNIQYFGAGTRLSVL.

The J gene is TRBJ1-4, the V gene TRBV27; 7 bases match TRBD1. CDR1 and CDR2 (germline): MNHEY, SMNVEV (reference sequence). V dropped 7 bases and J dropped 3; count of bases not matched to a gene: 5. The CDR3 is 14 residues long. The DNA of the CDR3 is TGTGCCAGCAAGCCGGGGACAGCTAATGAAAAACTGTTTTTT. Its protein is CASKPGTANEKLFF.

The genes are TRBV4-1 and TRBJ2-7, with 7 positions matching TRBD2. CDR3 size: 14 residues. Germline V CDR1 and CDR2: MGHRA, YSYEKL. The junction had 9 bases not matched to a gene; V was cut back by 8 bases and J by 2 bases. The CDR3 loop is CASQERDEAYEQYF. CDR3 DNA sequence: TGCGCCAGCCAGGAGCGGGATGAGGCCTACGAGCAGTACTTC.

This chain connects TRBV11-3 to TRBJ2-1, with D perhaps TRBD1 or TRBD2 (6 bases each). CDR1 SGHNT and CDR2 YENEEA come from the germline V gene. Trimming left V 1 base short and J 5 bases short, with 18 bases between. The CDR3 sequence is 17 residues long. The DNA of the CDR3 is TGTGCCAGCAGCTTAGGACGGACAAGGGGGGCCCACAATGAGCAGTTCTTC. Protein sequence: CASSLGRTRGAHNEQFF.

The chain joins TRBV13 to TRBJ2-1; D gene unclear. The CDR3 has 13 residues. Looked up from germline, CDR1 is PRHDT and CDR2 is FYEKMQ (reference sequence). Trimming pared 0 bases from V and 3 bases from J, leaving 3 bases between. The CDR3 DNA is TGTGCCAGCAGCTTAGGCAACTACAATGAGCAGTTCTTC. It translates to CASSLGNYNEQFF.

The chain joins TRBV2 to TRBJ1-2; TRBD1 is a possible D gene (5 bases). This CDR3 is 16 amino acids long. The germline V gene encodes CDR1 SNHLY and CDR2 FYNNEI. The ends were cut back, 4 bases at V and 3 bases at J, with 18 bases in the middle. The chain's CDR3 is CASSARGWWGDYGYTF. The DNA for the CDR3 is TGTGCCAGCAGTGCCCGTGGTTGGTGGGGGGACTATGGCTACACCTTC.

CDR3 in DNA: TGTGCCAGCAGCTCCGGGACTACCTCCTACAATGAGCAGTTCTTC. As protein: CASSSGTTSYNEQFF. The rearrangement uses TRBV7-3 and TRBJ2-1; 7 bases match TRBD2. The ends lost 4 bases at V and 0 bases at J; junction bases unmatched: 3. Per germline, CDR1 SGHTA and CDR2 FQGTGA. This CDR3 is 15 amino acids long. The variable domain in full, with the rest retrieved from reference TRBV7-3 and TRBJ2-1, is GAGVSQTPSNKVTEKGKYVELRCDPISGHTALYWYRQSLGQGPEFLIYFQGTGAADDSGLPNDRFFAVRPEGSVSTLKIQRTERGDSAVYLCASSSGTTSYNEQFFGPGTRLTVL.

The chain joins TRBV7-2 to TRBJ2-7; D is unclear. The CDR3 extends over 13 amino acids. Germline CDR1 SGHTA, CDR2 FQGNSA. The ends were cut back, 5 bases at V and 1 base at J, with 9 bases in the middle. CDR3 DNA sequence: TGTGCCAGCAGCCCGCGGAGTTCCTACGAGCAGTACTTC. This codes for CASSPRSSYEQYF.

The chain carries TRBV9 and TRBJ1-1, with no clear D. CDR1 and CDR2 (germline): SGDLS, YYNGEE. The CDR3 length is 13 residues. V lost 0 bases to trimming and J lost 5 bases, with 8 bases between them. In DNA form, the CDR3 reads TGTGCCAGCAGCGTAGGAGGACGGACTGAAGCTTTCTTT. It translates to CASSVGGRTEAFF.

This rearrangement joins TRBV10-3 to TRBJ2-2, with D uncertain. From germline, CDR1 is ENHRY and CDR2 SYGVKD. The germline V and J ends were trimmed by 8 bases and 1 base, with 8 bases remaining between them. This CDR3 is 13 amino acids long. This CDR3 is CAIFRGNTGELFF. CDR3 nucleotide sequence: TGTGCCATCTTTCGAGGGAACACCGGGGAGCTGTTTTTT.

The chain combines TRBV4-1 with TRBJ1-6, with TRBD1 identical over 8 bases. CDR3 length equals 21 residues. Germline CDR1 and CDR2: MGHRA and YSYEKL. V trimming: 4 bases; J trimming: 0 bases; junction bases outside the gene matches: 17. Written as DNA, the CDR3 is TGCGCCAGCAGCCTCCAGCCAGAAACACAGGGGGGAAGCTCCTATAATTCACCCCTCCACTTT. This sequence encodes CASSLQPETQGGSSYNSPLHF.

The gene calls are TRBV28 and TRBJ1-1; 7 bases are shared with TRBD1. The CDR3 contains 18 residues. Germline V CDR1 and CDR2: MDHEN, SYDVKM. V lost 7 bases, J lost 1 base, and 18 bases stayed unmatched. CDR3 protein: CASTSPGMEGAWNTEAFF. In DNA form, the CDR3 reads TGTGCCAGCACCAGTCCCGGGATGGAGGGGGCCTGGAACACTGAAGCTTTCTTT.

V is TRBV11-2 and J is TRBJ2-7; D perhaps matches TRBD1 (6 bases). Trimming took off 6 bases at V and 2 bases at J, with 14 bases between the two ends. The germline gives CDR1 SGHAT, CDR2 FQNNGV. This CDR3 is built from 14 residues. CDR3 loop: CASRLSQGPYEQYF. CDR3 DNA: TGTGCCAGCAGGCTGTCACAGGGACCCTACGAGCAGTACTTC.

The sample holds one count of this clone. As DNA, the CDR3 is TGTGCCAGCAGGGACGATGGGAATCAGCCCCAGCATTTT. As protein: CASRDDGNQPQHF. The rearrangement joins TRBV2 to TRBJ1-5; the D is unclear. The length of the CDR3 is 13 residues. Trimming removed 6 bases at V and 4 bases at J, with 10 bases between. Germline V CDR1 and CDR2: SNHLY, FYNNEI.

The count of this clone is one. The J gene is TRBJ2-1, the V gene TRBV5-6, with 7 nucleotides matching TRBD2. J was trimmed by 3 bases and V by 2 bases; bases with no gene match: 11. This CDR3 has 17 residues. Germline lookup yields CDR1 SGHDT and CDR2 YYEEEE. CDR3 in amino acids: CASSFSPPSGFYNEQFF. The CDR3 DNA sequence: TGTGCCAGCAGCTTTTCCCCACCTAGCGGCTTCTACAATGAGCAGTTCTTC.

This clone was counted between two and nine times. The V call is TRBV4-2, the J call TRBJ2-7; 7 nucleotides align to TRBD1. Germline lookup yields CDR1 LGHNA and CDR2 YNFKEQ. The CDR3 length is 15 residues. V was clipped by 1 base and J by 2 bases; unmatched bases: 5. The CDR3 protein is CASSQASQGAYEQYF. CDR3 coding DNA: TGTGCCAGCAGCCAAGCCTCTCAGGGGGCCTACGAGCAGTACTTC.

This clone was counted a single time. The J gene is TRBJ2-2, the V gene TRBV19, with D possibly TRBD1 on 6 matching bases. CDR3 length: 16 amino acids. Trimming stripped 7 bases from V and 4 bases from J, with 19 bases between. CDR1 is LNHDA and CDR2 is SQIVND in the germline V gene (reference sequence). For the CDR3, the DNA is TGTGCCAGTACCATCTTGGGGGCAGGGACCACCGGGGAGCTGTTTTTT. This translates into CASTILGAGTTGELFF.

The chain combines TRBV10-3 with TRBJ1-1; weak D call: TRBD1 (5 bases). The CDR3 spans 13 residues. Per the germline V gene, CDR1 is ENHRY and CDR2 is SYGVKD. With 11 bases removed from V and 1 base from J, the gap between germline ends came to 14 bases. This CDR3 is CAAKFGGNTEAFF. The CDR3 DNA reads TGTGCCGCAAAGTTCGGGGGGAACACTGAAGCTTTCTTT.

The V call is TRBV28, the J call TRBJ2-5; 10 nucleotides match TRBD1. This CDR3 region has 14 residues. Germline V gives CDR1 MDHEN, CDR2 SYDVKM. J gave up 5 bases and V 6 bases, and 6 bases lay outside the gene matches. The CDR3: CASSRQGAGETQYF. CDR3 sequence (DNA): TGTGCCAGCAGCCGACAGGGGGCAGGGGAGACCCAGTACTTC.

Written as DNA, the CDR3 is TGCGCCAGCAGCTTGGAGGACACTGACAATGAGCAGTTCTTC. Translated, it gives CASSLEDTDNEQFF. The chain combines TRBV5-1 with TRBJ2-1; a weak D match, TRBD1 (5 bases). The CDR3 sequence is 14 residues long. Germline CDR1 reads SGHRS; CDR2 reads YFSETQ. Trimming left V 0 bases short and J 5 bases short, with 9 bases between.

The J gene is TRBJ2-7, the V gene TRBV2, with D possibly being TRBD1 (5 bases). Germline CDR1 and CDR2: SNHLY and FYNNEI. This CDR3 is 15 amino acids long. V was clipped by 3 bases and J by 1 base, with 13 bases between them. CDR3 nucleotide sequence: TGTGCCAGCAGTGATCCACAGGAGATTTCCTACGAGCAGTACTTC. Translation: CASSDPQEISYEQYF.

The gene calls are TRBV29-1 and TRBJ2-3; maybe TRBD2 (6 bases). V was pared by 1 base and J by 0 bases, with 8 bases between. This CDR3 comprises 14 residues. The V gene's germline CDR1 is SQVTM and CDR2 ANQGSEA. CDR3 loop: CSVEGRGSTDTQYF. Written as DNA, the CDR3 is TGCAGCGTTGAAGGGCGGGGAAGCACAGATACGCAGTATTTT.

The rearrangement uses TRBV7-8 and TRBJ2-1; no clear D. The CDR3 spans 13 residues. Germline CDR1 reads SGHVS; CDR2 reads FQNEAQ. V lost 3 bases, J lost 8 bases, and 11 bases lay in between. The CDR3 sequence is CASSFGVVDEQFF. In nucleotides, the CDR3 is TGTGCCAGCAGCTTTGGGGTGGTAGATGAGCAGTTCTTC.